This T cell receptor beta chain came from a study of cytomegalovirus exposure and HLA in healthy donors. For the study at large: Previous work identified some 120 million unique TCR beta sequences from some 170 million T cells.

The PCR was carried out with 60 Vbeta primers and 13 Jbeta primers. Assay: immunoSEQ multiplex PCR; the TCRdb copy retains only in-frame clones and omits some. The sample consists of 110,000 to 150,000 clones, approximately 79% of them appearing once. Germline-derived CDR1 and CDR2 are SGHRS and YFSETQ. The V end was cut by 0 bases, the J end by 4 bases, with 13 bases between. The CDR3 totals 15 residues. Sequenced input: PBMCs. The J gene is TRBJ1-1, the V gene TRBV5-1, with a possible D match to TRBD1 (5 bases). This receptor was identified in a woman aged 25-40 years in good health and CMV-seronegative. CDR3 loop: CASSLARGRGTEAFF. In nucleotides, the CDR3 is TGCGCCAGCAGCTTGGCCCGGGGGAGAGGCACTGAAGCTTTCTTT. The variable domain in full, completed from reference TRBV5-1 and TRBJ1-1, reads KAGVTQTPRYLIKTRGQQVTLSCSPISGHRSVSWYQQTPGQGLQFLFEYFSETQRNKGNFPGRFSGRQFSNSRSEMNVSTLELGDSALYLCASSLARGRGTEAFFGQGTRLTVV.